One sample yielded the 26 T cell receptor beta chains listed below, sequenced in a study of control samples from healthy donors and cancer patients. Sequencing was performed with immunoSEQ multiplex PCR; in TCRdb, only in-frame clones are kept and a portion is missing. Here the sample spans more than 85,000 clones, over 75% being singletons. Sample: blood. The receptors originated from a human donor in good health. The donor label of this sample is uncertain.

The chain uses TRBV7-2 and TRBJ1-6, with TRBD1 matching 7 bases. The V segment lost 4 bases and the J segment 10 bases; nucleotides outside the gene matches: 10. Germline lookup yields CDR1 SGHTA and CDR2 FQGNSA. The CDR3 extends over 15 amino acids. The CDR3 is CASSSYAGGRSPLHF. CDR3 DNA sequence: TGTGCCAGCAGCTCCTATGCAGGGGGAAGATCACCCCTCCACTTT.

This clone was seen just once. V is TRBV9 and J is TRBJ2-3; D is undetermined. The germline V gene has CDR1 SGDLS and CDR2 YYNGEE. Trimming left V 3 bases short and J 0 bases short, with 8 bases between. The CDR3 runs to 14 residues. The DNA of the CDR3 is TGTGCCAGCAGCGCTTCGACTAGCACAGATACGCAGTATTTT. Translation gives CASSASTSTDTQYF.

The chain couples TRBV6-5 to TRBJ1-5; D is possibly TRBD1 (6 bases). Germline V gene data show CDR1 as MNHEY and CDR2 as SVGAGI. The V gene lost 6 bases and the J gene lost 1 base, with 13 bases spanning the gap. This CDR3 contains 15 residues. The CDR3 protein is CASRRRDTSNQPQHF. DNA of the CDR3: TGTGCCAGCAGGCGTCGGGACACAAGCAATCAGCCCCAGCATTTT.

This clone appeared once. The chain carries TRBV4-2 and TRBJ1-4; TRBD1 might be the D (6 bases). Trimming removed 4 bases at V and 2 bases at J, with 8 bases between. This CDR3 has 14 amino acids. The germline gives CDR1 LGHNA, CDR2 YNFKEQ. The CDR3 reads CASSLDRTNEKLFF. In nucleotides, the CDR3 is TGTGCCAGCAGCCTTGACAGGACTAATGAAAAACTGTTTTTT.

The CDR3 DNA reads TGTGCCAGCAGTGACCCCACAGGGCACCTCGCGTACGTC. Protein: CASSDPTGHLAYV. This chain connects TRBV25-1 to TRBJ2-7; D possibly corresponds to TRBD1 (6 bases). V lost 3 bases, J lost 12 bases, and 18 bases lay in between. CDR3 length equals 13 residues. CDR1 and CDR2 (germline): MGHDK, SYGVNS.

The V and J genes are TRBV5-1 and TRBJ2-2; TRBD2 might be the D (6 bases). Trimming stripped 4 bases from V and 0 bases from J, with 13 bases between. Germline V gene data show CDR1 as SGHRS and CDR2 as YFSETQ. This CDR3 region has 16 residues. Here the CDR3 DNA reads TGCGCCAGCAGCCGGGGGACGGTCGCGAACACCGGGGAGCTGTTTTTT. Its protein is CASSRGTVANTGELFF.

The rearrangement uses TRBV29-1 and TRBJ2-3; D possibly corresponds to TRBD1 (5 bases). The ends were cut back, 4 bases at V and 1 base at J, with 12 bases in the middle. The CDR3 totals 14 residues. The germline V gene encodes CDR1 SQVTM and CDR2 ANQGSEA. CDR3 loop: CSVGRQGGTDTQYF. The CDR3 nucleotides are TGCAGCGTTGGACGGCAGGGTGGCACAGATACGCAGTATTTT.

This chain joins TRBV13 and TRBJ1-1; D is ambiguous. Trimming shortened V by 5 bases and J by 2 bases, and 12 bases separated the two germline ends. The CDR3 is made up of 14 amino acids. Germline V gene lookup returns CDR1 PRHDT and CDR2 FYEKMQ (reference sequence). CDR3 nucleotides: TGTGCCAGCAGCCTCTACATGGATAACACTGAAGCTTTCTTT. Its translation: CASSLYMDNTEAFF.

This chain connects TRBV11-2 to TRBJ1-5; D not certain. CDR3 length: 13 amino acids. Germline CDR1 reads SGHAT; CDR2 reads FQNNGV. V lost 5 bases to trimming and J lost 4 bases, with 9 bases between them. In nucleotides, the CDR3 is TGTGCCAGCAGCCCTTCGGAGAATCAGCCCCAGCATTTT. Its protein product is CASSPSENQPQHF.

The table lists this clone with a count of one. CDR3 in amino acids: CASSRGQGDGYTF. The CDR3 nucleotides are TGTGCCAGCAGCCGCGGACAGGGAGACGGCTACACCTTC. The V gene is TRBV6-5, the J gene TRBJ1-2; TRBD1 matches 8 bases. Looked up from germline, CDR1 is MNHEY and CDR2 is SVGAGI. Trimming cost V 6 bases and J 8 bases; bases outside gene matches: 8. The CDR3 loop spans 13 amino acids.

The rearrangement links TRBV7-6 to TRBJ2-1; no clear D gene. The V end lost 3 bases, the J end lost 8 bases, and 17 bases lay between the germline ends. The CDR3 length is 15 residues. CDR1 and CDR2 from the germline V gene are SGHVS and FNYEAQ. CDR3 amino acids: CASSLGPRKTDEQFF. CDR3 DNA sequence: TGTGCCAGCAGCTTGGGCCCGCGTAAGACGGATGAGCAGTTCTTC.

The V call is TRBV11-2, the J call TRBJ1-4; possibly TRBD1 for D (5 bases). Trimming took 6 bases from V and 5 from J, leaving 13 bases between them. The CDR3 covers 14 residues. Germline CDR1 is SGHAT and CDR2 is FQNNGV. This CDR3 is CASRTYEGNEKLFF. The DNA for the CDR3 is TGTGCCAGCAGAACATACGAGGGGAATGAAAAACTGTTTTTT.

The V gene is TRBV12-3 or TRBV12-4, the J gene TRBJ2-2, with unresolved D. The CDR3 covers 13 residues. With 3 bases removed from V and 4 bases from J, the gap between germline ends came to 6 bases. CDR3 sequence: CASSFLGTGELFF. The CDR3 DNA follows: TGTGCCAGCAGTTTTTTGGGCACCGGGGAGCTGTTTTTT.

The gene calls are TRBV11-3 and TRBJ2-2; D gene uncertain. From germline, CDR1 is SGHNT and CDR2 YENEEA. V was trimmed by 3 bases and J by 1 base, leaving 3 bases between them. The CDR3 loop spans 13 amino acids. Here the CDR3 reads CASSLVNTGELFF. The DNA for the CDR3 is TGTGCCAGCAGCTTGGTGAACACCGGGGAGCTGTTTTTT.

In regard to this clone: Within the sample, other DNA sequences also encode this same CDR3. The CDR3 DNA is TGTGCCAGCAGTGACCGGGACAATAATGAGCAGTTCTTC. It yields the protein CASSDRDNNEQFF. The chain is built from TRBV6-4 and TRBJ2-1; D might be TRBD1 (6 bases). The CDR3 is 13 amino acids. V gave up 2 bases and J gave up 7 bases, with 9 bases separating them. Germline V gene data show CDR1 as MRHNA and CDR2 as SNTAGT.

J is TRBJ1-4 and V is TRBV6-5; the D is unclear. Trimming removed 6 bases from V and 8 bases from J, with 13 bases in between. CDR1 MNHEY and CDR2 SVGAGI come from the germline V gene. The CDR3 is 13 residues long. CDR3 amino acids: CASRQGFGEKLFF. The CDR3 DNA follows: TGTGCCAGCAGACAAGGGTTTGGGGAAAAACTGTTTTTT.

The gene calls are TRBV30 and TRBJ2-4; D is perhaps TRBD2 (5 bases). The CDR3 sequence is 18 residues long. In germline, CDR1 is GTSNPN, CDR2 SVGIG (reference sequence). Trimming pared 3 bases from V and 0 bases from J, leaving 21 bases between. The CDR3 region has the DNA TGTGCCTGGAGCGGGAACCCGTTGGGAACCCTAGCCAAAAACATTCAGTACTTC. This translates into CAWSGNPLGTLAKNIQYF.

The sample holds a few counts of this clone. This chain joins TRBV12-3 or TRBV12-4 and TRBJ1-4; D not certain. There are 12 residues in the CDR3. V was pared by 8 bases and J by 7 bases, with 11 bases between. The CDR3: CASGKESEKLFF. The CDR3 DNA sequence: TGTGCCAGCGGGAAGGAAAGTGAAAAACTGTTTTTT.

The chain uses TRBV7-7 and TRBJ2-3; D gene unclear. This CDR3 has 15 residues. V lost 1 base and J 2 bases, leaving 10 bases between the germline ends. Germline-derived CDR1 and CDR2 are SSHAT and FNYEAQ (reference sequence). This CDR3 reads CASSLGSSPTDTQYF. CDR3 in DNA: TGTGCCAGCAGCTTAGGAAGCAGTCCCACAGATACGCAGTATTTT.

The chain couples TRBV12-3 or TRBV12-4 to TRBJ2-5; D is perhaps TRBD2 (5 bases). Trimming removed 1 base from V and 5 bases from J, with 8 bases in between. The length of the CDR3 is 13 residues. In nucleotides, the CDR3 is TGTGCCAGCAGTTTAGATAGGAGGGAGACCCAGTACTTC. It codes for CASSLDRRETQYF.

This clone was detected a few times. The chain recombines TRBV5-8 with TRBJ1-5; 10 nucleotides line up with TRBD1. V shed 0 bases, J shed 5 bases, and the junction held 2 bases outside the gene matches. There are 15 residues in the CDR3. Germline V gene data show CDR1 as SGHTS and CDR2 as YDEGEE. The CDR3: CASSLEGQGHQPQHF. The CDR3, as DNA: TGTGCCAGCAGCTTGGAGGGACAGGGGCATCAGCCCCAGCATTTT.

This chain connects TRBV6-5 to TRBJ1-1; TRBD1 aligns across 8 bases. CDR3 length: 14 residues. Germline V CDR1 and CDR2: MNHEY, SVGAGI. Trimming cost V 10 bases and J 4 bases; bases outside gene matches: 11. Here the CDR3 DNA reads TGTGCCATCCGGGATGACAGGGGCGGCACTGAAGCTTTCTTT. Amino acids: CAIRDDRGGTEAFF.

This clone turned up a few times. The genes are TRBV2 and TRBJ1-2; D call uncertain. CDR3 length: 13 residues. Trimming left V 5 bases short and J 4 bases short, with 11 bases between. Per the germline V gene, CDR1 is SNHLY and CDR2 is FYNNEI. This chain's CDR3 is CASSSGPTYGYTF. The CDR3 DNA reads TGTGCCAGCAGTAGTGGCCCCACCTATGGCTACACCTTC. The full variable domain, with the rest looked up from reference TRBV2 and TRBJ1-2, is EPEVTQTPSHQVTQMGQEVILRCVPISNHLYFYWYRQILGQKVEFLVSFYNNEISEKSEIFDDQFSVERPDGSNFTLKIRSTKLEDSAMYFCASSSGPTYGYTFGSGTRLTVV.

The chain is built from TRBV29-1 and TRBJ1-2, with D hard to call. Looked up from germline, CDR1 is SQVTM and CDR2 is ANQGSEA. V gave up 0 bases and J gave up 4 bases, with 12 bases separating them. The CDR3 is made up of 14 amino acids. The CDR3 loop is CSVEDWKGAYGYTF. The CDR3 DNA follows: TGCAGCGTTGAAGATTGGAAGGGAGCCTATGGCTACACCTTC. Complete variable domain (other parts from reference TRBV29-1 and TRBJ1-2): SAVISQKPSRDICQRGTSLTIQCQVDSQVTMMFWYRQQPGQSLTLIATANQGSEATYESGFVIDKFPISRPNLTFSTLTVSNMSPEDSSIYLCSVEDWKGAYGYTFGSGTRLTVV.

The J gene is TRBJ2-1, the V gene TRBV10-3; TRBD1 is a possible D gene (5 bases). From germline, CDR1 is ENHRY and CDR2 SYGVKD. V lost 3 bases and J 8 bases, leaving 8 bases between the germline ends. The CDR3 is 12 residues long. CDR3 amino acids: CAISDQGDEQFF. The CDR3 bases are TGTGCCATCAGTGATCAGGGCGATGAGCAGTTCTTC.

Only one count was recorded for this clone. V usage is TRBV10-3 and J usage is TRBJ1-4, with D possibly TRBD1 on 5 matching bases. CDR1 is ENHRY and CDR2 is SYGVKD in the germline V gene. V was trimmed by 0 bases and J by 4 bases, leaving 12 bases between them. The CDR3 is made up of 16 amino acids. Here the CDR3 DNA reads TGTGCCATCAGTGAGTCTTTCGGGACGGATAATGAAAAACTGTTTTTT. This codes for CAISESFGTDNEKLFF.